The 6 T cell receptor beta chains below come from one sample, sequenced in a study of breast tumors, draining lymph nodes, adjacent tissues (dated by TCRdb to the mid-2010s). The library was prepared using multiplex PCR. The listed sequencing device is Illumina HiSeq 2000. TCRdb trimmed the raw reads at Q25, called clones with MiXCR and kept productive beta chains. Rows merge per CDR3 protein into single entries with the most common DNA and genes. The sample includes 15,000 to 20,000 distinct CDR3 sequences, with roughly 63% observed a single time. More than 15% of the sample goes to the ten largest clones. The sample was tumor-adjacent breast tissue. Source of these receptors: a female donor with breast cancer. Some clones in this sample may be carry-over from other donors' samples.

Concerning this clonotype: At one end the junction does not follow the germline gene, possibly because of a read error. The chain has TRBV5-4 and TRBJ1-2; a possible D gene is TRBD1 (5 bases). The CDR3 has 16 residues. Germline CDR1 reads SGHNT; CDR2 reads YYREEE (reference sequence). The DNA of the CDR3 is TGTGCCAGCAGCTTGGAGGGGCGCCCTTCCCTCTATGACTACACCTTT. Amino acids: CASSLEGRPSLYDYTF. The full variable domain, its missing parts supplied by reference TRBV5-4 and TRBJ1-2, is ETGVTQSPTHLIKTRGQQVTLRCSSQSGHNTVSWYQQALGQGPQFIFQYYREEENGRGNFPPRFSGLQFPNYSSELNVNALELDDSALYLCASSLEGRPSLYDYTFGSGTRLTVV.

The chain joins TRBV28 to TRBJ2-7; 8 bases map to TRBD1. The J segment lost 2 bases and the V segment lost 1 base, leaving 4 bases of the junction unmatched. The CDR3 length is 15 residues. CDR1 and CDR2 (germline): MDHEN, SYDVKM. The CDR3 here is CASSLSGQGPYEQYF. CDR3 in DNA: TGTGCCAGCAGTTTATCTGGACAGGGACCCTACGAGCAGTACTTC.

The V call is TRBV7-8, the J call TRBJ1-2; TRBD1 might be the D (6 bases). The germline CDR1 and CDR2 sequences are SGHVS and FQNEAQ. V was trimmed by 3 bases and J by 3 bases, leaving 14 bases between them. The CDR3 has 15 residues. The CDR3 spells CASSLGRQVDYGYTF. The CDR3 DNA reads as TGTGCCAGCAGCTTGGGCCGACAGGTCGACTATGGCTACACCTTC.

The chain carries TRBV20-1 and TRBJ2-1, with TRBD2 matching over 9 bases. In germline, CDR1 is DFQATT, CDR2 SNEGSKA (reference sequence). The length of the CDR3 is 16 residues. Trimming took 3 bases from V and 8 from J; bases not matched to a gene: 14. The CDR3 DNA is TGCAGTGCTAGGCCCAAACCGGGACTAGCTTGGTATGAGCAGTTCTTC. Protein product: CSARPKPGLAWYEQFF.

In this sample, this clonotype is medium-sized (0.01 to 0.1%). The CDR3 nucleotides read TGCAGCGTTGAAGATTGGGGACTAGCGGGGGGTAGCACAGATACGCAGTATTTT. Protein: CSVEDWGLAGGSTDTQYF. The V gene is TRBV29-1, the J gene TRBJ2-3; 15 bases align to TRBD2. This CDR3 is built from 18 residues. The V gene's germline CDR1 is SQVTM and CDR2 ANQGSEA. V shed 0 bases, J shed 0 bases, and the junction held 4 bases outside the gene matches.

The CDR3 protein is CASSLGPIGSPLHF. DNA for the CDR3: TGTGCCAGCAGCTTAGGGCCGATTGGGTCACCCCTCCACTTT. V usage is TRBV7-6 and J usage is TRBJ1-6, with no clear D. V dropped 1 base and J dropped 10 bases, with 11 bases sitting between them. This CDR3 has 14 amino acids. The germline CDR1 and CDR2 sequences are SGHVS and FNYEAQ.